The 22 T cell receptor beta chains in this list originate from one sample, sequenced in a study of glioma-infiltrating T cells. Amplification of TCR alpha and beta CDR3 regions from RNA used iRepertoire nested multiplex PCR. TCRdb ran MiXCR on the multiplex PCR reads and lists one entry per CDR3 protein. This table holds 170,000 or so distinct CDR3 sequences, 43% found once. Sequencing was carried out using glioma tissue, nonneoplastic brain tissue, or PBMCs (not recorded which). These TCRs come from a human donor with low-grade glioma or glioblastoma, undergoing nonglioma brain surgery, or in good health (not recorded which).

This clonotype was observed many times. The V and J genes are TRBV27 and TRBJ1-5, with no clear D. The V and J ends lost 0 bases and 1 base respectively, with 7 bases between them. The CDR3 spans 15 residues. CDR1 is MNHEY and CDR2 is SMNVEV in the germline V gene (reference sequence). The CDR3 region has the DNA TGTGCCAGCAGTTTATCGGCAGGAAGCAATCAGCCCCAGCATTTT. Residues: CASSLSAGSNQPQHF.

About this clonotype: This may arise from a read error, as a much more abundant clone is one base away. The conserved final phenylalanine or tryptophan is absent from the CDR3, which likely points to a read error. The chain recombines TRBV20-1 with TRBJ2-7, with 9 nucleotides matching TRBD2. This CDR3 is built from 12 residues. Germline trimming cut 4 bases from V and 2 bases from J; bases unmatched to any gene: 0. Germline V gene data show CDR1 as DFQATT and CDR2 as SNEGSKA (reference sequence). CDR3 bases: TGCAGTGCTACTAGCGGGGCCTACGAGCAGTACCTC. It yields the protein CSATSGAYEQYL.

This clonotype was observed many times. The V gene is TRBV6-1, the J gene TRBJ1-3, with D unresolved. V lost 0 bases, J lost 0 bases, and 6 bases lay in between. Germline V gene lookup returns CDR1 MNHNS and CDR2 SASEGT. The CDR3 is 15 amino acids. The CDR3 loop is CASSEASGSGNTIYF. The CDR3 DNA is TGTGCCAGCAGTGAAGCTAGCGGCTCTGGAAACACCATATATTTT.

This clonotype was counted ten times or more. The chain employs TRBV19 and TRBJ2-3, with 14 bases identical to TRBD2. The junction had 8 bases not matched to a gene; V was cut back by 5 bases and J by 10 bases. The CDR3 length is 15 residues. Germline V lookup: CDR1 LNHDA, CDR2 SQIVND (reference sequence). Here the CDR3 DNA reads TGTGCCAGTAGTTCAAGACTAGCGGGAGGGCCGGCGCAGTATTTT. Amino acid sequence: CASSSRLAGGPAQYF.

Concerning this clonotype itself: It may be a read error: a sequence one base away is much more abundant. The chain carries TRBV28 and TRBJ2-5, with D uncertain. CDR1 MDHEN and CDR2 SYDVKM come from the germline V gene. The CDR3 length is 13 residues. CDR3 amino acids: CASRRTEQGTQYF. The CDR3 nucleotides are TGTGCCAGCAGACGCACAGAGCAAGGGACCCAGTACTTC.

Comment on this clonotype: A much larger clone differs by one base, so this may be a read error. This rearrangement joins TRBV4-1 to TRBJ2-1; D possibly corresponds to TRBD1 (5 bases). The CDR3 has 13 residues. The germline gives CDR1 MGHRA, CDR2 YSYEKL. V shed 5 bases and J shed 3 bases, with 8 bases lying between them. CDR3 DNA: TGCGCCAGCAGCATAGGGGTCTACAATGAGCAGTTCTTC. It yields the protein CASSIGVYNEQFF.

The CDR3 nucleotides are TGTGCCGGGGGGAGCGGGAATGAGCAGTTCTTC. Amino acids: CAGGSGNEQFF. The chain uses TRBV30 and TRBJ2-1; a possible D gene is TRBD2 (6 bases). Per germline, CDR1 GTSNPN and CDR2 SVGIG (reference sequence). The CDR3 spans 11 residues. V dropped 8 bases and J dropped 7 bases, with 12 bases sitting between them.

There are a few counts of this clonotype. The chain recombines TRBV19 with TRBJ1-1; D unclear. Deletions cut 3 bases from V and 3 bases from J, with 8 bases between. The germline V gene encodes CDR1 LNHDA and CDR2 SQIVND (reference sequence). This CDR3 contains 13 residues. The CDR3 here is CASSILGYTEAFF. The CDR3 nucleotides are TGTGCCAGTAGTATTCTGGGTTACACTGAAGCTTTCTTT.

In this sample, this clonotype turned up once. Possible read error: a much larger clone is one base away. The chain uses TRBV24-1 and TRBJ2-3; 9 bases line up with TRBD2. From germline, CDR1 is KGHDR and CDR2 SFDVKD. The CDR3 is 16 amino acids. V trimming: 3 bases; J trimming: 2 bases; junction bases outside the gene matches: 5. In nucleotides, the CDR3 is TGTGCCACCAGTGATCCCCGGACTAGCGTCACAGATACGCAGTATTTT. Residues: CATSDPRTSVTDTQYF.

The rearrangement links TRBV19 to TRBJ1-1; tentatively, D is TRBD1 (5 bases). The CDR3 is made up of 14 amino acids. The V gene's germline CDR1 is LNHDA and CDR2 SQIVND (reference sequence). The germline V and J ends were trimmed by 4 bases and 8 bases, with 17 bases remaining between them. CDR3 nucleotide sequence: TGTGCCAGTAGTAACCAAGGGACCGCGGGGGAAGCTTTCTTT. This codes for CASSNQGTAGEAFF.

Details on this clonotype: Given the absence of the conserved phenylalanine or tryptophan at the CDR3 end, a read error is likely. The J gene is TRBJ2-1, the V gene TRBV6-2 or TRBV6-3, with a tentative D call TRBD2 (6 bases). Trimming pared 2 bases from V and 7 bases from J, leaving 12 bases between. The length of the CDR3 is 14 residues. Germline CDR1 and CDR2: MNHEY and SVGEGT. The CDR3 nucleotides read TGTGCCAGCAGTTACGGGACTTTCTATAATGAGCAGTTCTTA. The encoded protein is CASSYGTFYNEQFL.

The chain recombines TRBV7-2 with TRBJ2-3; the D gene is possibly TRBD2 (7 bases). The germline V gene has CDR1 SGHTA and CDR2 FQGNSA. The CDR3 has 16 amino acids. V dropped 5 bases and J dropped 2 bases, with 17 bases sitting between them. In DNA, the CDR3 is TGTGCCAGCAGCGCCAAAGGAGCGGGACACACAGATACGCAGTATTTT. Amino acids: CASSAKGAGHTDTQYF. The full variable domain, with the rest looked up from reference TRBV7-2 and TRBJ2-3, is GAGVSQSPSNKVTEKGKDVELRCDPISGHTALYWYRQSLGQGLEFLIYFQGNSAPDKSGLPSDRFSAERTGGSVSTLTIQRTQQEDSAVYLCASSAKGAGHTDTQYFGPGTRLTVL.

This clonotype has more than one count but fewer than ten. The chain recombines TRBV29-1 with TRBJ2-3; 8 nucleotides line up with TRBD2. Germline loops: CDR1 SQVTM, CDR2 ANQGSEA. This CDR3 has 15 amino acids. Losses at the gene ends were 5 bases for V and 4 bases for J; bases not matched to a gene: 11. Here the CDR3 reads CSVNLPAGAPDTQYF. Here the CDR3 DNA reads TGCAGCGTTAATTTGCCAGCGGGAGCGCCAGATACGCAGTATTTT.

J is TRBJ2-7 and V is TRBV7-9; 7 bases are a match to TRBD1. This CDR3 region has 16 residues. Germline assignment: CDR1 SEHNR and CDR2 FQNEAQ (reference sequence). The V gene end was trimmed by 4 bases and the J gene end by 5 bases; junction bases not matched to a gene: 14. The CDR3 loop reads CASSSAPDRAANEQYF. The DNA for the CDR3 is TGTGCCAGCAGCTCCGCCCCCGACAGGGCCGCCAACGAGCAGTACTTC.

Concerning this clonotype itself: A much bigger clone sits one base away, suggesting this may be a read error. The CDR3 coding sequence is TGTGCCAGCAGCCAAGATTATGGACAGGGACACTTTGGCTACACCTTC. Translated, it gives CASSQDYGQGHFGYTF. J is TRBJ1-2 and V is TRBV4-2, with TRBD1 matching 8 bases. J gave up 7 bases and V 0 bases, and 10 bases lay outside the gene matches. This CDR3 region has 16 residues. Germline V gene data show CDR1 as LGHNA and CDR2 as YNFKEQ.

In this sample, this clonotype turned up many times. V usage is TRBV28 and J usage is TRBJ2-7; TRBD2 aligns across 10 bases. With 5 bases clipped from V and 3 bases from J, the junction kept 10 bases outside the gene matches. Germline CDR1 is MDHEN and CDR2 is SYDVKM. This CDR3 contains 16 residues. CDR3 DNA: TGTGCCAGCAGTACCCAACAAGCGGGAGGGCGCTACGAGCAGTACTTC. Amino acid sequence: CASSTQQAGGRYEQYF.

Concerning this clonotype itself: One end of the junction fails to match germline, which may point to a read error. The chain joins TRBV19 to TRBJ2-3; D possibly corresponds to TRBD1 (6 bases). The germline V gene encodes CDR1 LNHDA and CDR2 SQIVND (reference sequence). The CDR3 is 17 residues long. CDR3: CASTPGPGQPSTDMQYF. The CDR3 DNA sequence: TGTGCCAGTACCCCCGGGCCGGGACAACCAAGCACAGATATGCAGTATTTT.

This clonotype occurred many times. This rearrangement joins TRBV28 to TRBJ2-3; perhaps TRBD1 as D (5 bases). CDR1 and CDR2 (germline): MDHEN, SYDVKM. V shed 6 bases and J shed 6 bases, with 10 bases lying between them. CDR3 length equals 12 residues. For the CDR3, the DNA is TGTGCCAGCAGCGAAAGGGGTGATACGCAGTATTTT. This codes for CASSERGDTQYF.

The chain carries TRBV19 and TRBJ2-7, with 11 bases that match TRBD2. Germline-derived CDR1 and CDR2 are LNHDA and SQIVND (reference sequence). After removal of 2 bases from V and 7 bases from J, the junction contained 7 bases not matched to a gene. The CDR3 totals 15 residues. CDR3 coding DNA: TGTGCCAGTAGTATAAGACTAGCGGGAACTCGGGAGCAGTACTTC. This sequence encodes CASSIRLAGTREQYF. The full variable domain, with the rest looked up from reference TRBV19 and TRBJ2-7, is DGGITQSPKYLFRKEGQNVTLSCEQNLNHDAMYWYRQDPGQGLRLIYYSQIVNDFQKGDIAEGYSVSREKKESFPLTVTSAQKNPTAFYLCASSIRLAGTREQYFGPGTRLTVT.

V usage is TRBV20-1 and J usage is TRBJ1-4; no clear D. This CDR3 region has 14 residues. Trimming took off 5 bases at V and 3 bases at J, with 13 bases between the two ends. Germline CDR1 reads DFQATT; CDR2 reads SNEGSKA (reference sequence). In DNA form, the CDR3 reads TGCAGTGCTCCAAACCAGGCAGCTAATGAAAAACTGTTTTTT. This codes for CSAPNQAANEKLFF.

The genes are TRBV12-3 or TRBV12-4 and TRBJ1-3; the match to TRBD1 covers 7 bases. Unmatched junction bases numbered 9, after V lost 6 bases and J lost 4 bases. This CDR3 has 15 amino acids. CDR3 amino acids: CASRVQGERGNTIYF. The DNA of the CDR3 is TGTGCCAGCAGGGTTCAGGGGGAAAGAGGAAACACCATATATTTT.

Details on this clonotype: This could be a read error, since a much larger clone is one nucleotide away. V is TRBV6-4 and J is TRBJ2-3, with D possibly matching TRBD2 (5 bases). This CDR3 is 14 amino acids long. V was clipped by 2 bases and J by 5 bases, with 11 bases between them. Germline V gene lookup returns CDR1 MRHNA and CDR2 SNTAGT. In DNA, the CDR3 is TGTGCCAGCAGTGACGGGAGCTGGATAGATACGCAGTATTTT. It encodes CASSDGSWIDTQYF.